Below, one TCR beta chain is given with its context. Profiled with immunoSEQ multiplex PCR; TCRdb holds only in-frame clones, not every one. In the table there are roughly 200,000 clones, roughly 78% of which are singletons. This sample was taken from a study of blood T cell repertoires in COVID-19. Per the germline V gene, CDR1 is MGHRA and CDR2 is YSYEKL. The CDR3 has 17 amino acids. V dropped 1 base and J dropped 4; count of bases not matched to a gene: 12. The TCR was taken from a woman aged 80 or over with active or convalescent COVID-19. The gene calls are TRBV4-1 and TRBJ1-1; 7 nucleotides line up with TRBD1. The specimen was peripheral blood. The CDR3 bases are TGCGCCAGCAGCCAAGGCCTAACAGGGGCGACGGGCACTGAAGCTTTCTTT. Its translation: CASSQGLTGATGTEAFF.